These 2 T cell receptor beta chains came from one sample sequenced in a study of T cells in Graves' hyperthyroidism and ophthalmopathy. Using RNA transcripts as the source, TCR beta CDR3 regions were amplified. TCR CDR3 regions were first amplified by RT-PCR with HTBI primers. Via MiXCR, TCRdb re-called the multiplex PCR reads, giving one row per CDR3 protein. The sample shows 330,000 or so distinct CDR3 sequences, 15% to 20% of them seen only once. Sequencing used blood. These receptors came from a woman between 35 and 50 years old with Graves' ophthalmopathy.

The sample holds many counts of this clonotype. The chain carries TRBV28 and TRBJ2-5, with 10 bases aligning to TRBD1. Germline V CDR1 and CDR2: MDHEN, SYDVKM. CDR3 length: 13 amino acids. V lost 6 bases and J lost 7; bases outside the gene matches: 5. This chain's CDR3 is CASRDRGGGTQYF. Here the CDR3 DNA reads TGTGCCAGCAGGGACAGGGGGGGTGGGACCCAGTACTTC.

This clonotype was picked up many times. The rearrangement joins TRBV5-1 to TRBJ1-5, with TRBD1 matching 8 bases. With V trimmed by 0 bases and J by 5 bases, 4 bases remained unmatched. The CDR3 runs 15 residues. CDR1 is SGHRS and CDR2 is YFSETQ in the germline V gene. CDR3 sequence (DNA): TGCGCCAGCAGCTTGGATACAGGGGGATATCAGCCCCAGCATTTT. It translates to CASSLDTGGYQPQHF.